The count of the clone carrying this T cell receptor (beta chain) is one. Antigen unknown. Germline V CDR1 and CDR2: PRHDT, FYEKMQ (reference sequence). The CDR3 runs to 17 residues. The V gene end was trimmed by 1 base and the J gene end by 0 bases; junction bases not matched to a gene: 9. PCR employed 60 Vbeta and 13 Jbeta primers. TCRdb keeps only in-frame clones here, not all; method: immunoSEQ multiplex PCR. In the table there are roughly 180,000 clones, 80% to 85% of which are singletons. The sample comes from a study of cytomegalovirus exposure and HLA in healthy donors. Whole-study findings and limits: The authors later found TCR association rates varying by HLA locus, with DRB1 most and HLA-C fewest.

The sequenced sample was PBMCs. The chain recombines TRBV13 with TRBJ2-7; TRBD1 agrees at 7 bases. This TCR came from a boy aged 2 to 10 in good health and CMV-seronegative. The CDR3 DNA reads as TGTGCCAGCAGCTTAGTGGGGCTACAGGGGAGCTCCTACGAGCAGTACTTC. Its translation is CASSLVGLQGSSYEQYF.